The 16 T cell receptor beta chains listed next were all sequenced from one sample in a study of cytomegalovirus exposure and HLA in healthy donors. The study ran its PCR with 60 Vbeta and 13 Jbeta primers. The repertoire was sequenced with immunoSEQ multiplex PCR; TCRdb's copy has only in-frame clones and lacks some. The sample includes tens of thousands of clones, around three fifths of them seen just once. Sample: PBMCs. The origin of the receptors is a woman aged 45-60 years in good health and CMV-seropositive.

The CDR3 is CASSSKNTGELFF. The CDR3 nucleotides read TGTGCCAGCAGTTCAAAGAACACCGGGGAGCTGTTTTTT. This chain uses TRBV27 with TRBJ2-2; D is undetermined. Germline V gene sequence: CDR1 MNHEY, CDR2 SMNVEV (reference sequence). The germline V and J ends were trimmed by 4 bases and 1 base, with 4 bases remaining between them. The CDR3 spans 13 residues.

With respect to this clone: It is unclear where the CDR3 begins or ends on the DNA, so no DNA is shown, and the CDR3 is as TCRdb lists it. The gene calls are TRBV6-5 and TRBJ2-7; whether TRBD1, the table's D call, matches the DNA was not checked. Germline assignment: CDR1 MNHEY and CDR2 SVGAGI. The CDR3 numbers 15 amino acids, ends counted. CDR3: CASSSSGDRVYEQYF.

The V gene is TRBV11-3, the J gene TRBJ2-1, with a possible D match to TRBD2 (5 bases). CDR1 is SGHNT, CDR2 YENEEA, per germline. Trimming removed 3 bases at V and 8 bases at J, with 11 bases between. This CDR3 region has 13 residues. The chain's CDR3 is CASSFSRVDEQFF. CDR3 nucleotide sequence: TGTGCCAGCAGCTTTTCGAGGGTCGATGAGCAGTTCTTC.

V is TRBV4-3 and J is TRBJ1-1, with 7 nucleotides matching TRBD1. CDR1 is LGHNA and CDR2 is YSLEER in the germline V gene. V lost 2 bases, J lost 7 bases, and 4 bases stayed unmatched. This CDR3 comprises 13 residues. The CDR3 DNA follows: TGCGCCAGCAGCCAAAACAGGGGAGTTGAAGCTTTCTTT. Translated: CASSQNRGVEAFF.

V is TRBV15 and J is TRBJ2-1; 10 positions agree with TRBD2. With 1 base clipped from V and 0 bases from J, the junction kept 6 bases outside the gene matches. The CDR3 has 18 amino acids. Germline V lookup: CDR1 LNHNV, CDR2 YYDKDF (reference sequence). Here the CDR3 reads CATSRASGGYSSYNEQFF. CDR3 nucleotides: TGTGCCACCAGCAGAGCTAGCGGGGGATATAGCTCCTACAATGAGCAGTTCTTC.

This clone was counted a single time. The chain is built from TRBV7-9 and TRBJ1-1; no clear D gene. V lost 5 bases and J 5 bases, leaving 15 bases between the germline ends. This CDR3 comprises 14 residues. CDR1 is SEHNR, CDR2 FQNEAQ, per germline (reference sequence). The CDR3 nucleotides read TGTGCCAGCAGCAACCCGACTAAAGGGACTGAAGCTTTCTTT. This codes for CASSNPTKGTEAFF.

This sequence joins TRBV7-9 and TRBJ2-7; 9 nucleotides agree with TRBD1. This CDR3 region has 15 residues. J lost 0 bases, V lost 4 bases, and 4 bases had no gene match. Germline lookup yields CDR1 SEHNR and CDR2 FQNEAQ (reference sequence). CDR3 DNA sequence: TGTGCCAGCAGCTCGTGGGACAGGGCCTCCTACGAGCAGTACTTC. Translated, it gives CASSSWDRASYEQYF.

This sequence joins TRBV7-2 and TRBJ1-5; a possible D gene is TRBD1 (6 bases). The CDR3 is 15 amino acids. The germline CDR1 and CDR2 sequences are SGHTA and FQGNSA. The V end lost 4 bases, the J end lost 6 bases, and 16 bases lay between the germline ends. DNA for the CDR3: TGTGCCAGCAGCTCCGGGACACGGGAATCTCAGCCCCAGCATTTT. Translating it yields CASSSGTRESQPQHF. The full variable domain, completed using reference TRBV7-2 and TRBJ1-5, is GAGVSQSPSNKVTEKGKDVELRCDPISGHTALYWYRQSLGQGLEFLIYFQGNSAPDKSGLPSDRFSAERTGGSVSTLTIQRTQQEDSAVYLCASSSGTRESQPQHFGDGTRLSIL.

This clone showed up just once. V gene TRBV6-5 combines with J gene TRBJ2-7, with a tentative D call TRBD1 (6 bases). Germline lookup yields CDR1 MNHEY and CDR2 SVGAGI. The CDR3 totals 15 residues. V was cut by 6 bases and J by 1 base, with 16 bases left in between. CDR3 protein: CASSRATGLSYEQYF. CDR3 in DNA: TGTGCCAGCAGCCGCGCGACAGGATTATCCTACGAGCAGTACTTC.

This clone was found a few times. This chain links TRBV27 with TRBJ2-1, with D perhaps TRBD2 (7 bases). Trimming shortened V by 5 bases and J by 8 bases, and 19 bases separated the two germline ends. The CDR3 is 15 residues long. The V gene's germline CDR1 is MNHEY and CDR2 SMNVEV (reference sequence). CDR3 region: CASSTTGGGIDEQFF. The CDR3, as DNA: TGTGCCAGCAGTACGACGGGGGGCGGTATCGATGAGCAGTTCTTC.

The chain joins TRBV19 to TRBJ2-1, with 7 bases aligning to TRBD2. The CDR3 loop spans 16 amino acids. With 6 bases clipped from V and 4 bases from J, the junction kept 12 bases outside the gene matches. Germline CDR1 and CDR2: LNHDA and SQIVND (reference sequence). Here the CDR3 reads CASSMTGLAEYNEQFF. In DNA form, the CDR3 reads TGTGCCAGTAGCATGACGGGGCTAGCGGAATACAATGAGCAGTTCTTC.

J is TRBJ2-5 and V is TRBV7-2; 11 nucleotides line up with TRBD2. Per germline, CDR1 SGHTA and CDR2 FQGNSA. The CDR3 is made up of 16 amino acids. J gave up 0 bases and V 7 bases, and 7 bases lay outside the gene matches. The DNA of the CDR3 is TGTGCCAGCACCCATTCTAGCGGGGGGTACCAAGAGACCCAGTACTTC. This codes for CASTHSSGGYQETQYF.

V is TRBV7-8 and J is TRBJ1-6; no definite D call. The V gene lost 1 base and the J gene lost 9 bases, with 13 bases spanning the gap. This CDR3 region has 15 residues. The germline gives CDR1 SGHVS, CDR2 FQNEAQ. The CDR3 is CASSLGRAPSSPLHF. DNA of the CDR3: TGTGCCAGCAGCTTAGGGAGGGCCCCGAGTTCACCCCTCCACTTT.

The V gene is TRBV18, the J gene TRBJ2-7; 14 nucleotides line up with TRBD2. Trimming at V came to 5 bases and at J to 5 bases, leaving 8 bases not matched to a gene. CDR3 size: 16 residues. Germline V gives CDR1 KGHSH, CDR2 LQKENI. For the CDR3, the DNA is TGTGCCAGCTCATCCGGACTAGCGGGGGGTTTGGACGAGCAGTACTTC. It encodes CASSSGLAGGLDEQYF.

This sequence joins TRBV28 and TRBJ1-2, with 7 bases that match TRBD1. Losses at the gene ends were 6 bases for V and 3 bases for J; bases not matched to a gene: 4. The CDR3 spans 13 residues. CDR1 and CDR2 from the germline V gene are MDHEN and SYDVKM. The CDR3 DNA reads TGTGCCAGCAGCCTAGGGACAGACTATGGCTACACCTTC. This sequence encodes CASSLGTDYGYTF.

Here the CDR3 DNA reads TGTGCCAGCAGGCAACAGGGGGCTAGCTATGGCTACACCTTC. As protein: CASRQQGASYGYTF. V gene TRBV28 combines with J gene TRBJ1-2; TRBD1 matches at 9 bases. V lost 6 bases and J lost 4; bases outside the gene matches: 6. Germline lookup yields CDR1 MDHEN and CDR2 SYDVKM. The CDR3 has 14 amino acids.